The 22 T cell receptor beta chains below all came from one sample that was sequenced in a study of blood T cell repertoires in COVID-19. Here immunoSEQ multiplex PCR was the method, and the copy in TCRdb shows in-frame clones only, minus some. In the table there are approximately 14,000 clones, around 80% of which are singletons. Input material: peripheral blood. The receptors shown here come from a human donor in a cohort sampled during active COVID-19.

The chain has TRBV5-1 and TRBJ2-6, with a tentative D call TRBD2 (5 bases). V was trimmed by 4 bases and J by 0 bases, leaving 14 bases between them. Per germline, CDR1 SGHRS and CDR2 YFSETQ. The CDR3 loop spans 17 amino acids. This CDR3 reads CASSPGERSSGANVLTF. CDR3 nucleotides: TGCGCCAGCAGCCCCGGGGAACGGTCCTCTGGGGCCAACGTCCTGACTTTC.

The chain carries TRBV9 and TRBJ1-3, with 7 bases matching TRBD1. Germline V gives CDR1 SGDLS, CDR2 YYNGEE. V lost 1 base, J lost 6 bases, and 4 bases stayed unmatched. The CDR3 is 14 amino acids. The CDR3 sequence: CASSVQGDKNTIYF. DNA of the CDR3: TGTGCCAGCAGCGTACAGGGGGATAAAAACACCATATATTTT.

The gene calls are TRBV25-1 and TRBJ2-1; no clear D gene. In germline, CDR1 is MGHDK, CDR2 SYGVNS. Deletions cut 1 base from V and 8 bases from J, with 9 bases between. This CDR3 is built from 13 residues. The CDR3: CASSEFGTDEQFF. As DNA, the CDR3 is TGTGCCAGCAGTGAATTTGGCACCGATGAGCAGTTCTTC.

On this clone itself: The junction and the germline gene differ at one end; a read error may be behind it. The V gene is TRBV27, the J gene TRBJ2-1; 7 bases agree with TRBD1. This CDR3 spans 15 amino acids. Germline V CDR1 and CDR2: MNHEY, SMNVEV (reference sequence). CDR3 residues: CASSLRLEVRGGLVF. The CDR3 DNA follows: TGTGCCAGCAGTTTAAGATTAGAGGTGAGAGGGGGCCTCGTCTTC.

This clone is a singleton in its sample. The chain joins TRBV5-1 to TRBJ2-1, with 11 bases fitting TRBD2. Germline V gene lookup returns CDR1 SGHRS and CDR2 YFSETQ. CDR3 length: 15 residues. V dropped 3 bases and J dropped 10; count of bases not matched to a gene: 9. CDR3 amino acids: CASSSGTSGLYEQFF. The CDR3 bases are TGCGCCAGCAGCTCCGGGACTAGCGGACTATACGAGCAGTTCTTC.

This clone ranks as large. CDR3 sequence (DNA): TGTGCCATCCCGCGAGCGGGGGTCGACGAGCAGTACTTC. It specifies CAIPRAGVDEQYF. The gene calls are TRBV2 and TRBJ2-7, with 8 bases identical to TRBD2. The V gene end was trimmed by 10 bases and the J gene end by 5 bases; junction bases not matched to a gene: 10. From germline, CDR1 is SNHLY and CDR2 FYNNEI. The CDR3 covers 13 residues.

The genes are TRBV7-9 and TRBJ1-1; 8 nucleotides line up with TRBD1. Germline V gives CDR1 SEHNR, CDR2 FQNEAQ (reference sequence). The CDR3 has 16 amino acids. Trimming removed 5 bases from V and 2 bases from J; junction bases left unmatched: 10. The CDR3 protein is CASSPQQGQGNTEAFF. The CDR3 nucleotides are TGTGCCAGCAGCCCGCAGCAAGGACAGGGAAACACTGAAGCTTTCTTT.

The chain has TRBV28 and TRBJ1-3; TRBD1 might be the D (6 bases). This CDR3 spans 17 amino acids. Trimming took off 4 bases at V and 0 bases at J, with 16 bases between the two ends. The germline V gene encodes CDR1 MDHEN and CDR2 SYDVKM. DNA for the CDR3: TGTGCCAGCAGTTCCCCAGAGACAGGACGCTCTGGAAACACCATATATTTT. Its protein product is CASSSPETGRSGNTIYF.

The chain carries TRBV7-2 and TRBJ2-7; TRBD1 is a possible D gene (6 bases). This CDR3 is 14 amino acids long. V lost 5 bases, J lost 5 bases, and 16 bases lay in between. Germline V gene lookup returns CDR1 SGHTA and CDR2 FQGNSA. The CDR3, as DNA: TGTGCCAGCAGCGCCACGCAGGGGCGGGACGAGCAGTACTTC. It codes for CASSATQGRDEQYF.

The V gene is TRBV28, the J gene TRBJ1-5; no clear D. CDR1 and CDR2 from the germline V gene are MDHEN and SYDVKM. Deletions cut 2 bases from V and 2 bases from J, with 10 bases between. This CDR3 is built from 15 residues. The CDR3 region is CASSLRSQGNQPQHF. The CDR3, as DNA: TGTGCCAGCAGTTTAAGGAGCCAAGGCAATCAGCCCCAGCATTTT.

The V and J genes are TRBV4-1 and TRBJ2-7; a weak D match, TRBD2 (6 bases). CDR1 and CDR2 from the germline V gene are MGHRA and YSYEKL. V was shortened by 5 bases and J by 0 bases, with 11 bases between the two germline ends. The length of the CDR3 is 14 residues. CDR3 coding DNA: TGCGCCAGCAGCATGGGACTCCTCTCCTACGAGCAGTACTTC. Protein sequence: CASSMGLLSYEQYF.

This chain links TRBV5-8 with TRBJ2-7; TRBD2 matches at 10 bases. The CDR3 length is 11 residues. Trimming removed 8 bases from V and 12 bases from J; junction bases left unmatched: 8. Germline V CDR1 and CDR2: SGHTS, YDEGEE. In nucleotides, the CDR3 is TGTGCCAGTCCTCTAGCGGGAGTGTGGTACTTC. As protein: CASPLAGVWYF.

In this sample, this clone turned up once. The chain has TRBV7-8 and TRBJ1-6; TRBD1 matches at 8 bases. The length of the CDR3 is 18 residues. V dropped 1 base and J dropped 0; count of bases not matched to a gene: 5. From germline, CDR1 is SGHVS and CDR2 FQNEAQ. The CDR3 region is CASSLVGQGRSYNSPLHF. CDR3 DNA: TGTGCCAGCAGCTTAGTCGGACAGGGACGCTCCTATAATTCACCCCTCCACTTT.

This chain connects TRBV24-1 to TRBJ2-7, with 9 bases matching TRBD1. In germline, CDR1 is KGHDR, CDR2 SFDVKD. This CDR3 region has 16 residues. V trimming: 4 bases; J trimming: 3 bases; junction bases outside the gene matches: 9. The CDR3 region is CATSEGTGRDVYEQYF. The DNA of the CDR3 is TGTGCCACCAGTGAGGGGACAGGGAGGGATGTCTACGAGCAGTACTTC.

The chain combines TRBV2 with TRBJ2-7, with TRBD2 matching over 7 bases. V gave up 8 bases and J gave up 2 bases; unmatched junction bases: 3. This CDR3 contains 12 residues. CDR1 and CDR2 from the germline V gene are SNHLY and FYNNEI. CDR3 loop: CASLAEAYEQYF. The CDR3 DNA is TGTGCCAGCCTAGCGGAGGCCTACGAGCAGTACTTC.

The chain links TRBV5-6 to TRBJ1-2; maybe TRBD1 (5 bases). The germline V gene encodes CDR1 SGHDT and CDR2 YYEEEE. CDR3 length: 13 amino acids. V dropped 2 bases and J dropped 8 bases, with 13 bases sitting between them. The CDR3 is CASSFPDNHGYTF. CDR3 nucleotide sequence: TGTGCCAGCAGCTTCCCGGACAATCACGGCTACACCTTC.

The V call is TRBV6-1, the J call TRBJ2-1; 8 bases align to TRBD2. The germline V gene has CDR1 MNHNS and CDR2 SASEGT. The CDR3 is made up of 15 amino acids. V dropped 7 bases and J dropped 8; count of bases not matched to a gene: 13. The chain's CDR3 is CASNEGGLGADEQFF. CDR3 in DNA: TGTGCCAGCAACGAAGGGGGACTAGGGGCCGATGAGCAGTTCTTC.

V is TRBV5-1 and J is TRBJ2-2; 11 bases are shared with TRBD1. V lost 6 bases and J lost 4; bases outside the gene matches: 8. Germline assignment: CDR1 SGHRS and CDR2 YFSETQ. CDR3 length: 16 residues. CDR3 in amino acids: CASTRRGQGGTGELFF. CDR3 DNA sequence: TGCGCCAGCACTCGACGGGGACAGGGGGGCACCGGGGAGCTGTTTTTT.

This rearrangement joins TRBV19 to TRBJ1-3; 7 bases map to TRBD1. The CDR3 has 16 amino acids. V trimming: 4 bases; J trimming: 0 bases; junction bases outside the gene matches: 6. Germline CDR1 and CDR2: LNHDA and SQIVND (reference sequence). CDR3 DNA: TGTGCCAGTAGTACCCGGGACAGCTTCTCTGGAAACACCATATATTTT. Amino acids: CASSTRDSFSGNTIYF.

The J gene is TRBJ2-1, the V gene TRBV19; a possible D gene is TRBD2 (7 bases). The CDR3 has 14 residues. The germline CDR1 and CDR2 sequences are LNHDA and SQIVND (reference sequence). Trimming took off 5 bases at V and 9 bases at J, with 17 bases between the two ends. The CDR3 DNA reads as TGTGCCAGTAGTGTCGGACGGGGAGGGGGTGAGCAGTTCTTC. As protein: CASSVGRGGGEQFF.

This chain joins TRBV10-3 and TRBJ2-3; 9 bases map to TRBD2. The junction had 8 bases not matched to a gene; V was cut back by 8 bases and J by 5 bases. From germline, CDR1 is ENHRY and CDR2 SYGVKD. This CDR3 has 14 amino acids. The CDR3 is CAISGGGALDTQYF. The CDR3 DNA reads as TGTGCCATCTCAGGCGGGGGGGCCCTAGATACGCAGTATTTT.

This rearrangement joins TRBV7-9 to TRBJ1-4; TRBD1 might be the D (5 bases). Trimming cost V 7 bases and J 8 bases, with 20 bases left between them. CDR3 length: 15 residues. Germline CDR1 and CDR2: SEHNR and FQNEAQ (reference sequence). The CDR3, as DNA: TGTGCCAGCATCGACACGGCGGTAAAGGGGGAAAAACTGTTTTTT. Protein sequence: CASIDTAVKGEKLFF. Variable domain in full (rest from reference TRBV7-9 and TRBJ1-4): DTGVSQNPRHKITKRGQNVTFRCDPISEHNRLYWYRQTLGQGPEFLTYFQNEAQLEKSRLLSDRFSAERPKGSFSTLEIQRTEQGDSAMYLCASIDTAVKGEKLFFGSGTQLSVL.